The following is a T cell receptor (beta chain) sequence with its context. One entry per CDR3 protein, called by TCRdb with MiXCR from the RACE reads. The profile shows more than 250,000 distinct CDR3 sequences, roughly 7.4% of them singletons. These data belong to a study of human T cells and chemical hapten exposure. The germline V gene encodes CDR1 DFQATT and CDR2 SNEGSKA (reference sequence). The J segment lost 6 bases and the V segment lost 5 bases, leaving 15 bases of the junction unmatched. The CDR3 spans 16 residues. Time point meaning: pre-sensitization, week 0. Treatment given: therapeutic diphenylcyclopropenone sensitization with weekly scalp DPC. Staff drew blood before applying each patch test.

This sequence originates from a man between 18 and 35 years old with alopecia areata. Some clones in this sample may be carry-over from other donors' samples. The chain carries TRBV20-1 and TRBJ2-7; 11 bases are a match to TRBD1. Material: whole blood, obtained in connection with sensitization to the hapten diphenylcyclopropenone (DPC). This CDR3 is CSAADVRDRGTPEQYF. The CDR3 DNA sequence: TGCAGTGCTGCAGACGTCCGGGACAGGGGGACCCCCGAGCAGTACTTC.